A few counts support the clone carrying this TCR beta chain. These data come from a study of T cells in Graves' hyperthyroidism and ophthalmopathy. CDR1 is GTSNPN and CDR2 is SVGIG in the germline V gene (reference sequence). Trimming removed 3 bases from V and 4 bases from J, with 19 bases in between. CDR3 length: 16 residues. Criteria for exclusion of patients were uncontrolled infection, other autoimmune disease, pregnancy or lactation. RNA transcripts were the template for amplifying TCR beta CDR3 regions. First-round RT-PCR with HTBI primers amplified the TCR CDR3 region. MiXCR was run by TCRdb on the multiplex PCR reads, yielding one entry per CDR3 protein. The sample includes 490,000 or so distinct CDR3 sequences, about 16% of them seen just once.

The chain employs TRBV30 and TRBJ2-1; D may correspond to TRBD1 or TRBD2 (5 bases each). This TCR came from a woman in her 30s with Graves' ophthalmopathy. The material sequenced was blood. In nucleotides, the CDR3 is TGTGCCTGGAGATCGGACAAGCGGAGCATTTACAATGAGCAGTTCTTC. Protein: CAWRSDKRSIYNEQFF.